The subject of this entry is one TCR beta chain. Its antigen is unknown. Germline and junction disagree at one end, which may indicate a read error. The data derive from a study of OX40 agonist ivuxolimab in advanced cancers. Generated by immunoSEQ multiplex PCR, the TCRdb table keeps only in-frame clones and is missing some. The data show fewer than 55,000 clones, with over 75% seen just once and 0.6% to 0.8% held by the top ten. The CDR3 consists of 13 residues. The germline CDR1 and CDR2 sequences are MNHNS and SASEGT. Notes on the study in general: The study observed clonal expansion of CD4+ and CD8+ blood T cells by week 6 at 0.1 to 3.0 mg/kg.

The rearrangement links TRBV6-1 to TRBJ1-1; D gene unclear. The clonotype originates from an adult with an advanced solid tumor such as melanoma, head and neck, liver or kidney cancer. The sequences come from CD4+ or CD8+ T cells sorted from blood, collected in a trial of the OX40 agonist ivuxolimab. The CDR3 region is CASVREWRTEDFF. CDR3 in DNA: TGTGCCAGCGTGAGAGAATGGCGGACTGAAGATTTCTTT.